This T cell receptor (beta chain) was profiled in a study of blood T cell repertoires in COVID-19. Overall study context: From T cells, B-cell-depleted T cells, or PBMCs came the material, which was cDNA or gDNA.

The CDR3 spans 13 residues. Per germline, CDR1 SGHNT and CDR2 YYREEE (reference sequence). Trimming cost V 0 bases and J 4 bases, with 7 bases left between them. Seattle's enrolled individuals joined amid active infection and were then monitored longitudinally. Data came from immunoSEQ multiplex PCR; TCRdb stores just in-frame clones and leaves some out. The table has 200,000 or so clones, under 90% seen once. The chain carries TRBV5-4 and TRBJ1-2; D is possibly TRBD1 (6 bases). Specimen: peripheral blood. The receptor comes from a person aged 65 to 85 with COVID-19, enrolled during active disease. The CDR3 region is CASSLEGGYGYTF. The CDR3 coding sequence is TGTGCCAGCAGCTTGGAAGGGGGCTATGGCTACACCTTC.